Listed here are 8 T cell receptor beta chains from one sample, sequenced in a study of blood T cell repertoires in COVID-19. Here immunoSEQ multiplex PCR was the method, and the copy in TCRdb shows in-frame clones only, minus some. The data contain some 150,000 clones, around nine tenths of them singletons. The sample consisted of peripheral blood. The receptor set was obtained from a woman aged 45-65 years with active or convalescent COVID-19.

CDR3 region: CASSIPAGGFYGYTF. The CDR3 DNA follows: TGTGCCAGTAGTATACCGGCAGGGGGCTTTTATGGCTACACCTTC. The chain has TRBV19 and TRBJ1-2, with 8 bases aligning to TRBD1. Germline trimming cut 2 bases from V and 5 bases from J; bases unmatched to any gene: 7. There are 15 residues in the CDR3. Germline CDR1 is LNHDA and CDR2 is SQIVND (reference sequence).

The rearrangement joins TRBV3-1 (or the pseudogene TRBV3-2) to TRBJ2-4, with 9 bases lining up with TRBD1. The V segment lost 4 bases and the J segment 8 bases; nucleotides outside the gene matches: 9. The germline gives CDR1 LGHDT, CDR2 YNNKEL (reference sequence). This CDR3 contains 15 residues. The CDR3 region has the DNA TGTGCCAGCAGCCCCCAGACAGGGGGATCGGACATTCAGTACTTC. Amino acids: CASSPQTGGSDIQYF.

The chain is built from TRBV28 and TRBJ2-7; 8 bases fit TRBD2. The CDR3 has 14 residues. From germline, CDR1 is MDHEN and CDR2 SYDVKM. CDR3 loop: CASRGSGNPYEQYF. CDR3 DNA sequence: TGTGCTTCACGGGGTAGCGGGAATCCCTACGAGCAGTACTTC.

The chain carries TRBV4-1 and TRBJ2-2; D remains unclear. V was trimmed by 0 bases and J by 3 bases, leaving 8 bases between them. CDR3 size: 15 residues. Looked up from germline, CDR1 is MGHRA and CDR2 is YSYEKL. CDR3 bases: TGCGCCAGCAGCCAAGATCCCACTTACACCGGGGAGCTGTTTTTT. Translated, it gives CASSQDPTYTGELFF.

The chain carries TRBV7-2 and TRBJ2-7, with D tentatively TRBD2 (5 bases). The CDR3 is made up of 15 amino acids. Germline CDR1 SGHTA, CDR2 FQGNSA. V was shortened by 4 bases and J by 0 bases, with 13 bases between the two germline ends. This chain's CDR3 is CASSSQSGSSYEQYF. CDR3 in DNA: TGTGCCAGCAGCTCCCAGAGTGGGAGCTCCTACGAGCAGTACTTC.

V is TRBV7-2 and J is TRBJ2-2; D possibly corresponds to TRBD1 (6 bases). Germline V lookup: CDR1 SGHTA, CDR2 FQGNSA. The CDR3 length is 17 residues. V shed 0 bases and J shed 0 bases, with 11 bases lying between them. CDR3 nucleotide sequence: TGTGCCAGCAGCTTAGCTCGGACAGACGCGAACACCGGGGAGCTGTTTTTT. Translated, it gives CASSLARTDANTGELFF. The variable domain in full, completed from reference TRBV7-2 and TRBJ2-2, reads GAGVSQSPSNKVTEKGKDVELRCDPISGHTALYWYRQSLGQGLEFLIYFQGNSAPDKSGLPSDRFSAERTGGSVSTLTIQRTQQEDSAVYLCASSLARTDANTGELFFGEGSRLTVL.

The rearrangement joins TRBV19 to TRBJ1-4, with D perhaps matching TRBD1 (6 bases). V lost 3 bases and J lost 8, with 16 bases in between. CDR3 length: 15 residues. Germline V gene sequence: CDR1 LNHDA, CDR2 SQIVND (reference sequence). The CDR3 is CASSIGQIRNEKLFF. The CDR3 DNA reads TGTGCCAGTAGTATTGGACAGATCCGGAACGAAAAACTGTTTTTT.

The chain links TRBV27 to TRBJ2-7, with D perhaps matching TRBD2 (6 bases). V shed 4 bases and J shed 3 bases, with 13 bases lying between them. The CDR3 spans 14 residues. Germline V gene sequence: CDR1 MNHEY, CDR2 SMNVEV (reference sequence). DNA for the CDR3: TGTGCCAGCAGTTCCTTAGCGGCAGGCTACGAGCAGTACTTC. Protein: CASSSLAAGYEQYF.